The 18 T cell receptor beta chains in this list originate from one sample, sequenced in a study of OX40 agonist ivuxolimab in advanced cancers. The method was immunoSEQ multiplex PCR; TCRdb's version includes in-frame clones alone and lacks a portion of them. The table shows just under 85,000 clones, with roughly 80% occurring only once. Sample: CD4+ or CD8+ T cells sorted from blood, taken in a trial of the OX40 agonist ivuxolimab. The receptor source for this set is an adult with an advanced solid tumor such as melanoma, head and neck, liver or kidney cancer.

This chain joins TRBV7-8 and TRBJ1-6, with D perhaps matching TRBD1 (5 bases). Trimming cost V 5 bases and J 8 bases, with 19 bases left between them. This CDR3 comprises 16 residues. From germline, CDR1 is SGHVS and CDR2 FQNEAQ. The CDR3 protein is CASSVYIGTPDSPLHF. The CDR3 bases are TGTGCCAGCAGCGTATACATAGGGACCCCAGATTCACCCCTCCACTTT.

The chain uses TRBV7-2 and TRBJ1-1; D uncertain. Germline values: CDR1 SGHTA, CDR2 FQGNSA. The CDR3 is made up of 13 amino acids. V was shortened by 3 bases and J by 0 bases, with 5 bases between the two germline ends. DNA for the CDR3: TGTGCCAGCAGCTTGGCGATGAACACTGAAGCTTTCTTT. The encoded protein is CASSLAMNTEAFF.

This sequence joins TRBV5-6 and TRBJ2-5, with D possibly TRBD1 on 6 matching bases. Between the trimmed V and J ends, which lost 0 bases and 3 bases, there was a span of 12 bases. The CDR3 sequence is 15 residues long. Germline-derived CDR1 and CDR2 are SGHDT and YYEEEE. CDR3 region: CASSLAQGWEETQYF. CDR3 sequence (DNA): TGTGCCAGCAGCTTGGCCCAGGGGTGGGAAGAGACCCAGTACTTC.

V and J are TRBV10-2 and TRBJ2-1, with 13 positions matching TRBD2. CDR3 size: 13 residues. CDR1 WSHSY and CDR2 SAAADI come from the germline V gene. V shed 4 bases and J 15 bases; nucleotides not matched to a gene: 6. The CDR3 loop reads CASSGTSGGEGFF. Here the CDR3 DNA reads TGCGCCAGCAGTGGGACTAGCGGGGGCGAAGGGTTCTTC.

V and J are TRBV11-2 and TRBJ2-6; TRBD2 matches 7 bases. The J segment lost 2 bases and the V segment lost 1 base, leaving 5 bases of the junction unmatched. CDR3 length: 17 amino acids. CDR1 is SGHAT, CDR2 FQNNGV, per germline. The CDR3 is CASSLVGGTAGANVLTF. DNA of the CDR3: TGTGCCAGCAGCTTAGTGGGAGGGACCGCTGGGGCCAACGTCCTGACTTTC.

The chain uses TRBV5-6 and TRBJ2-2; 8 nucleotides line up with TRBD1. CDR3 size: 16 residues. Germline V gene sequence: CDR1 SGHDT, CDR2 YYEEEE. The trim removed 0 bases at V and 5 bases at J, leaving 6 bases unmatched. CDR3: CASSLVDRGSTGELFF. CDR3 bases: TGTGCCAGCAGCTTGGTCGACAGGGGAAGTACCGGGGAGCTGTTTTTT.

The chain combines TRBV7-2 with TRBJ1-2, with D possibly matching TRBD1 (6 bases). Per the germline V gene, CDR1 is SGHTA and CDR2 is FQGNSA. The CDR3 is made up of 13 amino acids. Trimming stripped 5 bases from V and 8 bases from J, with 15 bases between. For the CDR3, the DNA is TGTGCCAGCAGCGTAACAGGGTCCGGCGGCTACACCTTC. It encodes CASSVTGSGGYTF.

CDR3 DNA: TGTGCCAGCAGTGGTCAGGGGGCGATCTCTGGGGCCAACGTCCTGACTTTC. Protein sequence: CASSGQGAISGANVLTF. The J gene is TRBJ2-6, the V gene TRBV6-1, with 8 bases aligning to TRBD1. Germline CDR1 is MNHNS and CDR2 is SASEGT. The CDR3 runs to 17 residues. The V segment lost 4 bases and the J segment 0 bases; nucleotides outside the gene matches: 5.

V usage is TRBV5-1 and J usage is TRBJ2-7; the D is unclear. The CDR3 totals 15 residues. CDR1 is SGHRS, CDR2 YFSETQ, per germline. Trimming removed 0 bases from V and 4 bases from J, with 14 bases in between. CDR3 in amino acids: CASSLEVRPSYEQYF. CDR3 nucleotide sequence: TGCGCCAGCAGCTTGGAAGTCAGGCCTTCTTACGAGCAGTACTTC.

The rearrangement uses TRBV7-8 and TRBJ2-2; 7 nucleotides align to TRBD1. The V segment lost 2 bases and the J segment 0 bases; nucleotides outside the gene matches: 3. Germline values: CDR1 SGHVS, CDR2 FQNEAQ. This CDR3 contains 16 residues. The CDR3 bases are TGTGCCAGCAGCTTAAGGGGGCAGCCGAACACCGGGGAGCTGTTTTTT. It specifies CASSLRGQPNTGELFF.

The chain employs TRBV7-2 and TRBJ1-2; no clear D gene. The CDR3 sequence is 15 residues long. Per the germline V gene, CDR1 is SGHTA and CDR2 is FQGNSA. The V gene lost 5 bases and the J gene lost 7 bases, with 20 bases spanning the gap. Here the CDR3 reads CASSPLTQVGFGYTF. The CDR3 DNA sequence: TGTGCCAGCAGCCCCCTTACCCAGGTCGGGTTTGGCTACACCTTC.

The genes are TRBV11-1 and TRBJ1-3; D may be TRBD1 (5 bases). The V and J ends lost 2 bases and 0 bases respectively, with 8 bases between them. The CDR3 sequence is 15 residues long. Germline V gene lookup returns CDR1 SGHAT and CDR2 FQDESV (reference sequence). CDR3 nucleotides: TGTGCCAGCAGCTTACTCGGGGGCTCTGGAAACACCATATATTTT. Translated, it gives CASSLLGGSGNTIYF.

This clone was recorded once. This sequence joins TRBV7-2 and TRBJ1-2; possible D gene TRBD1, 5 bases. From germline, CDR1 is SGHTA and CDR2 FQGNSA. The CDR3 covers 14 residues. Trimming removed 4 bases at V and 2 bases at J, with 11 bases between. This CDR3 is CASSWGTANYGYTF. CDR3 DNA sequence: TGTGCCAGCAGCTGGGGGACTGCGAACTATGGCTACACCTTC.

The V and J genes are TRBV5-4 and TRBJ1-2, with D perhaps TRBD1 (5 bases). Germline CDR1 reads SGHNT; CDR2 reads YYREEE (reference sequence). Trimming stripped 0 bases from V and 2 bases from J, with 8 bases between. The CDR3 is made up of 14 amino acids. The CDR3 coding sequence is TGTGCCAGCAGCTTGGCGGGGCCCAACTATGGCTACACCTTC. This gives the protein CASSLAGPNYGYTF.

CDR3 bases: TGTGCCAGCAGCCAAGAGACGAACAGGGGTCAGCCCCAGCATTTT. This sequence encodes CASSQETNRGQPQHF. The chain has TRBV14 and TRBJ1-5, with TRBD1 matching over 7 bases. Germline CDR1 SGHDN, CDR2 FVKESK. The junction had 5 bases not matched to a gene; V was cut back by 0 bases and J by 6 bases. This CDR3 has 15 amino acids. Filled out from reference TRBV14 and TRBJ1-5, the complete variable domain reads EAGVTQFPSHSVIEKGQTVTLRCDPISGHDNLYWYRRVMGKEIKFLLHFVKESKQDESGMPNNRFLAERTGGTYSTLKVQPAELEDSGVYFCASSQETNRGQPQHFGDGTRLSIL.

The chain couples TRBV18 to TRBJ2-3, with a possible D match to TRBD2 (5 bases). The CDR3 totals 16 residues. The germline CDR1 and CDR2 sequences are KGHSH and LQKENI. The germline V and J ends were trimmed by 0 bases and 2 bases, with 12 bases remaining between them. CDR3 residues: CASSPPAGSFTDTQYF. CDR3 DNA: TGTGCCAGCTCACCACCGGCGGGTAGTTTCACAGATACGCAGTATTTT.

V gene TRBV29-1 combines with J gene TRBJ1-2; D ambiguous. Between the trimmed V and J ends, which lost 3 bases and 0 bases, there was a span of 8 bases. CDR1 is SQVTM and CDR2 is ANQGSEA in the germline V gene. The length of the CDR3 is 13 residues. In DNA form, the CDR3 reads TGCAGCGTTGAGGGAGGGACTAACTATGGCTACACCTTC. It codes for CSVEGGTNYGYTF.

V and J are TRBV7-3 and TRBJ2-1; a weak D match, TRBD2 (7 bases). Germline V gene sequence: CDR1 SGHTA, CDR2 FQGTGA. The germline V and J ends were trimmed by 2 bases and 8 bases, with 16 bases remaining between them. The CDR3 consists of 15 residues. CDR3: CASSLVGGGWDEQFF. CDR3 nucleotide sequence: TGTGCCAGCAGCTTAGTAGGGGGAGGGTGGGATGAGCAGTTCTTC. The full variable domain, with the rest looked up from reference TRBV7-3 and TRBJ2-1, is GAGVSQTPSNKVTEKGKYVELRCDPISGHTALYWYRQSLGQGPEFLIYFQGTGAADDSGLPNDRFFAVRPEGSVSTLKIQRTERGDSAVYLCASSLVGGGWDEQFFGPGTRLTVL.